Listed here is a single T cell receptor (beta chain). Its specificity is unknown. Trimming took off 4 bases at V and 3 bases at J, with 6 bases between the two ends. The germline gives CDR1 MNHEY, CDR2 SVGAGI. This CDR3 comprises 12 residues. RNA, at roughly 0.5 to 1 ug, was reverse transcribed with random hexamers. Amplification of TCR beta CDR3 used immunoSEQ multiplex PCR across 54 Vbeta and 13 Jbeta. TCRdb recomputed calls from the immunoSEQ multiplex PCR reads with MiXCR, one row per CDR3 protein. This sample has some 150,000 distinct CDR3 sequences; roughly 94% occur once, and the top ten carry roughly 0.15%. CD8+ and CD4+ T cells from blood underwent TCR beta sequencing. These data originate in a study of CD8 T cells in Susac syndrome. Study in general: Patients with Susac syndrome were therapy-naive, on corticosteroids, or on intravenous immunoglobulin alone at the time that blood was drawn. Notes on the study in general: It was acknowledged by the study that relatively few individuals were included in its TCR sequencing and HLA analysis.

This chain uses TRBV6-5 with TRBJ1-1; D remains ambiguous. The sequenced sample consisted of CD4+ T cells from PBMCs. The sequence derives from a human donor with Susac syndrome. Here the CDR3 DNA reads TGTGCCAGCAGTTGGGGAGACACTGAAGCTTTCTTT. This codes for CASSWGDTEAFF.